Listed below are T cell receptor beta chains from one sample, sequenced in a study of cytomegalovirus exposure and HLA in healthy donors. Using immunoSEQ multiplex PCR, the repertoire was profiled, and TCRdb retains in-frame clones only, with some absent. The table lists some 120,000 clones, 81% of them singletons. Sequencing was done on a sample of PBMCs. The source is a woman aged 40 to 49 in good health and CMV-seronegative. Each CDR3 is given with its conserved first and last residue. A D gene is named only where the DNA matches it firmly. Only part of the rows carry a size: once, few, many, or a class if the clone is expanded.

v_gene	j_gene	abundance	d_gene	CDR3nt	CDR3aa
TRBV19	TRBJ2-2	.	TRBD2	TGTGCCAGTAGTTTTACTGGGGGGGACACCGGGGAGCTGTTTTTT	CASSFTGGDTGELFF
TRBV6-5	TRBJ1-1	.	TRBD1	TGTGCCAGCAGTTACCGAACTACGACAGGGCACGGAGCTTTCTTT	CASSYRTTTGHGAFF
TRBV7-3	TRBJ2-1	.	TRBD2	TGTGCCAGCAGCTTATACCCCTCCCAGCGGGGGGGATTAGATGAGCAGTTCTTC	CASSLYPSQRGGLDEQFF
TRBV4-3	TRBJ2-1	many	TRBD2	TGCGCCAGCAGCCAAGACCCTAGCGGGACTTTCAATGAGCAGTTCTTC	CASSQDPSGTFNEQFF
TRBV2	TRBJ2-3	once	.	TGTGCCAGCAGTGAAACAGGGACAGATACGCAGTATTTT	CASSETGTDTQYF
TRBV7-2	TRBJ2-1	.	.	TGTGCCAGCAGCGAGGGGACTCGAGCTTACAATGAGCAGTTCTTC	CASSEGTRAYNEQFF
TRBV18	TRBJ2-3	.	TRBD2	TGTGCCAGCTCACCAGGGACTAGCGGGAGAGGATTGGATACGCAGTATTTT	CASSPGTSGRGLDTQYF
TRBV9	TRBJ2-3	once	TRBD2	TGTGCCAGCAGCGTACTCAGCGGGGGAGATACGCAGTATTTT	CASSVLSGGDTQYF
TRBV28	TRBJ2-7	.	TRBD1	TGTGCCAGCAGTTATACAGGGGGCCATCGCGAGCAGTACTTC	CASSYTGGHREQYF
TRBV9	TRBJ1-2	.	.	TGTGCCAGCAGCCCTCAGGGGCGGAACTATGGCTACACCTTC	CASSPQGRNYGYTF
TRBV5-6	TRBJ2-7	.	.	TGTGCCAGCAGCTTCGATGTGGCCAGCGATATCTACGAGCAGTACTTC	CASSFDVASDIYEQYF
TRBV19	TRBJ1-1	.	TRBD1	TGTGCCAGTAGCATGCACAGACAGGGCGCTGAAGCTTTCTTT	CASSMHRQGAEAFF
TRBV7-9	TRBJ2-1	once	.	TGTGCCAGCAGCGGAAGGGGCAATGAGCAGTTCTTC	CASSGRGNEQFF
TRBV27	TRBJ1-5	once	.	TGTGCCAGCAGTAAAGGGGAGGCGAGCAATCAGCCCCAGCATTTT	CASSKGEASNQPQHF
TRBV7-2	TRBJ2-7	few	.	TGTGCCAGCAGCCGAGAAGGGAGCTCCTACGAGCAGTACTTC	CASSREGSSYEQYF
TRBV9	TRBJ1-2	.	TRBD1	TGTGCCAGCAGCGTGGACAGGGGACGCTATGGCTACACCTTC	CASSVDRGRYGYTF
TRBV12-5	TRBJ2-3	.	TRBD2	TGTGCTAGTGGGGTAGGCGGGGGTGTCCGCACAGATACGCAGTATTTT	CASGVGGGVRTDTQYF
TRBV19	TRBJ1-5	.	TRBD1	TGTGCCAGTAGTATAGGGAGTTTCCAAGGGACAGGGATATATCAGCCCCAGCATTTT	CASSIGSFQGTGIYQPQHF
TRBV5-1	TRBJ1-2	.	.	TGCGCCAGCAGCTGGGGAGAAACGCCTTCTAACTATGGCTACACCTTC	CASSWGETPSNYGYTF
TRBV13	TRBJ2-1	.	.	TGTGCCAGCAGCTTAGGGCCGAGGCATGAGCAGTTCTTC	CASSLGPRHEQFF
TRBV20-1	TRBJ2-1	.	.	TGCAGTGTCCAAACAGAGAATGAGCAGTTCTTC	CSVQTENEQFF
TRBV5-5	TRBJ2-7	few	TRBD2	TGTGCCAGCAGCTGGGGTAGGACTAGACAAACCTACGAGCAGTACTTC	CASSWGRTRQTYEQYF